This T cell receptor (beta chain) is drawn from a study of T cells after yellow fever vaccination. TCRdb re-derived calls from the 5' RACE reads in MiXCR, one entry per CDR3 protein. The sample has approximately 58,000 distinct CDR3 sequences, around 6.1% seen once. The table lists this clonotype with many counts. This clonotype was sampled from a man between 18 and 35 years old who received the YFV17D yellow fever vaccine. The sequences come from PBMCs, either bulk or a sorted T-cell subset (CD4+, CD8+, memory, or dextramer-sorted; not recorded which), collected on the day of the yellow fever booster vaccination.

The CDR3 is CASSPELDSTDTQYF. CDR3 coding DNA: TGTGCCAGCAGCCCCGAGTTAGACAGCACAGATACGCAGTATTTT. The chain uses TRBV7-9 and TRBJ2-3; D call uncertain. In germline, CDR1 is SEHNR, CDR2 FQNEAQ (reference sequence). The CDR3 covers 15 residues. V shed 5 bases and J shed 0 bases, with 12 bases lying between them.